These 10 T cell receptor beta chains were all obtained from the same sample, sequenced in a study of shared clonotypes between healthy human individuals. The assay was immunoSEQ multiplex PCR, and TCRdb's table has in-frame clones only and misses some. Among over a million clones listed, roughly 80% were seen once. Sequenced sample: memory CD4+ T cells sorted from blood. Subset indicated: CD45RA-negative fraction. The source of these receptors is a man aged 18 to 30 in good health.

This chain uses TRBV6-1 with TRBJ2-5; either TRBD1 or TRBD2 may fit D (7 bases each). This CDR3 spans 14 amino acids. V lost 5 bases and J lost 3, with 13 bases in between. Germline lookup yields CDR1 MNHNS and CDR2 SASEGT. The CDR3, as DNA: TGTGCCAGCAGTTCAGGGGGGGGTGAAGAGACCCAGTACTTC. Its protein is CASSSGGGEETQYF.

CDR3 DNA sequence: TGTGCCAGCGCGGCGGGCGCTGACCTTTCACCCCTCCACTTT. It translates to CASAAGADLSPLHF. The gene calls are TRBV7-2 and TRBJ1-6; D gene ambiguous. The germline V gene has CDR1 SGHTA and CDR2 FQGNSA. Trimming shortened V by 8 bases and J by 9 bases, and 17 bases separated the two germline ends. The CDR3 runs 14 residues. Combining the CDR3 with reference TRBV7-2 and TRBJ1-6 gives the whole variable domain GAGVSQSPSNKVTEKGKDVELRCDPISGHTALYWYRQSLGQGLEFLIYFQGNSAPDKSGLPSDRFSAERTGGSVSTLTIQRTQQEDSAVYLCASAAGADLSPLHFGNGTRLTVT.

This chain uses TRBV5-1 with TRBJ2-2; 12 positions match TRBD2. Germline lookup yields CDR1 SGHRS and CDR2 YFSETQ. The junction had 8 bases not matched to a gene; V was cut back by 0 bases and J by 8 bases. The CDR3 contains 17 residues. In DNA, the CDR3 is TGCGCCAGCAGCTTGGGCCGACTAGCGGGAGCATCAGGGGAGCTGTTTTTT. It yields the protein CASSLGRLAGASGELFF.

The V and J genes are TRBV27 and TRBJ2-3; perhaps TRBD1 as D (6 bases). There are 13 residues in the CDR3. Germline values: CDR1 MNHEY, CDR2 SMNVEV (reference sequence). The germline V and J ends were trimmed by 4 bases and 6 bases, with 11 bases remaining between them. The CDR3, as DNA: TGTGCCAGCAGTTCCAGGGGTCTTGATACGCAGTATTTT. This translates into CASSSRGLDTQYF.

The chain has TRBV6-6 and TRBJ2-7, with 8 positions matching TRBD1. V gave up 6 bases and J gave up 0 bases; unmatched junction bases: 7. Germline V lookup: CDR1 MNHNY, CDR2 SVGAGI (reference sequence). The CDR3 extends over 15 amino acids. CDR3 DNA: TGTGCCAGCAGACTGGACAGGGTGAGCTCCTACGAGCAGTACTTC. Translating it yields CASRLDRVSSYEQYF.

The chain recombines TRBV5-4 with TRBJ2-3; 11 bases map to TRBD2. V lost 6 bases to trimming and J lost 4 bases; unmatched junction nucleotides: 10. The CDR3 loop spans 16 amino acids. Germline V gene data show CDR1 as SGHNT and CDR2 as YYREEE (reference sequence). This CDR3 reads CASTRGTSGRPDTQYF. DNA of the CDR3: TGTGCCAGCACCCGTGGGACTAGCGGTCGGCCAGATACGCAGTATTTT.

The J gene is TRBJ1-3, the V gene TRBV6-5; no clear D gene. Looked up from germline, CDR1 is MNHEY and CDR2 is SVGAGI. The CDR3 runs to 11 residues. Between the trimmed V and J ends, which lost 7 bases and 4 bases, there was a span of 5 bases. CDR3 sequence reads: CASTAGNTIYF. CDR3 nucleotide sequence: TGTGCCAGCACGGCCGGAAACACCATATATTTT.

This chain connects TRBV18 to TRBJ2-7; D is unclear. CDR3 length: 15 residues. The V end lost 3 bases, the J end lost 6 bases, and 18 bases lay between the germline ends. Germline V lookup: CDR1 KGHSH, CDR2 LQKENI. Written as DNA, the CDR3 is TGTGCCAGCTCACCCACCCCTCCTGGAACTACCGAGCAGTACTTC. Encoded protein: CASSPTPPGTTEQYF.

CDR3 nucleotide sequence: TGTGCCAGCAGCAAAGCGCAAGTGGGGCCCACAGATACGCAGTATTTT. Its protein product is CASSKAQVGPTDTQYF. This sequence joins TRBV21-1 and TRBJ2-3; the DNA was not used to check the table's D call, TRBD1. TRBV21-1 is a pseudogene locus. This CDR3 has 16 residues.

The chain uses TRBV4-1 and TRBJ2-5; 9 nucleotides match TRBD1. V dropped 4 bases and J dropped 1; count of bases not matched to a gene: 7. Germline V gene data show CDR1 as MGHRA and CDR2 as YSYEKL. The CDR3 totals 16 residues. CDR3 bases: TGCGCCAGCAGCCGACCACCGGGACAGGGCCAAGAGACCCAGTACTTC. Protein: CASSRPPGQGQETQYF.